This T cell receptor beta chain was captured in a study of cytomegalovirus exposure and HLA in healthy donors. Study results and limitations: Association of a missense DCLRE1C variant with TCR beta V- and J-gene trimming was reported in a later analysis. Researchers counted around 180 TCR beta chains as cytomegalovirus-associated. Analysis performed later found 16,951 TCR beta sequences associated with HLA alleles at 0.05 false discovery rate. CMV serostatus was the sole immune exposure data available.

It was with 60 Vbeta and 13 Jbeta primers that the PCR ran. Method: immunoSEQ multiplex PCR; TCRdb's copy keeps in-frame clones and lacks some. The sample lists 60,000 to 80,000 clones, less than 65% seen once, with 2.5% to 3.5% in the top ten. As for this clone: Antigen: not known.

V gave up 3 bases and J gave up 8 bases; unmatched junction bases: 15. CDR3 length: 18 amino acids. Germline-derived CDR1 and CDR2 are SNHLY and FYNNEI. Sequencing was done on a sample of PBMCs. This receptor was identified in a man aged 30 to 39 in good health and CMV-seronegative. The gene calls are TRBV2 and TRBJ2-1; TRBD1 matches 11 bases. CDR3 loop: CASSDLLDRGRVSDEQFF. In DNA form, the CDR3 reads TGTGCCAGCAGTGACCTACTGGACAGGGGGCGAGTATCCGATGAGCAGTTCTTC.